A single T cell receptor (beta chain) is shown here with its context. The specificity of this receptor is unknown. Base-call qualities are not available, and no considerably larger clone is one nucleotide away. TCRbeta CDR3 regions were amplified from genomic DNA using the immunoSEQ Assay, a bias-controlled multiplex PCR. As for the authors' bioinformatics: Nucleated cell counts per sample were estimated from amplification of reference gene primers within the assay. To quantify the absolute abundance of each unique TCRbeta CDR3 rearrangement, sequence reads were collapsed and filtered. For each sample, productive Simpson clonality was calculated by taking the square root of Simpson's diversity index across productive rearrangements. TCRdb holds this immuneACCESS table with in-frame rearrangements only. Some clones are missing; in checked studies, unresolved V genes explain under half, and the rest has no known cause. The V and J calls and the clone size are those of that table, but D and trimming were determined from the DNA. Recorded for this sample are 100,000 to 150,000 clones; about 91% of them occurred a single time. Together, the top ten hold about a tenth of the sample.

The junction shows trimming of 8 bases on V and 1 base on J, and the gene matches do not reach 5 bases of it. The CDR3 sequence holds 15 residues, the cysteine and phenylalanine included. Only the CDR3 portion is preserved as DNA: 45 bases, with reading frame beginning at the first base. For CDR1 and CDR2, the germline V gene lists SNHLY and FYNNEI. The entry originates in a study of blood T cell repertoires in COVID-19 (dated by TCRdb to the early 2020s). For the study in its entirety: Collaborator samples came from the United States, Italy and Spain and covered acute and convalescent phases of COVID-19. The material from the prospective study consisted of cDNA or gDNA derived from T cells, B-cell-depleted T cells, or PBMCs. Subjects who had been exposed to COVID-19, were actively infected with it, or had recovered from it provided the deeply sampled blood TCRbeta repertoires that made up the dataset. The repertoires were made available in a free public database intended to serve as a resource for research on the immune response to SARS-CoV-2. The samples were drawn from the first 160 participants of the ongoing ImmuneRACE study and from 950 to 1,500 subjects provided by 6 global collaborators. A de-identified subject ID, COVID-19 status, age in years and sex were almost always included in the sample metadata. Where HLA class I and class II types were available, the types were taken from metadata supplied by the sample provider, not from assay-based typing. Beyond this particular receptor, the publication reports: The quantity of clinical and demographic metadata differed by source and by participant and was supplied without curation.

Whole blood was collected in K2EDTA tubes by collaborating institutions according to the institutions' own protocols. For TCRbeta analysis, collaborator samples were shipped as frozen whole blood, as isolated PBMCs, or as DNA extracted from either sample type. The chain is made from TRBV2 and TRBJ2-2, and 9 junction bases match TRBD1. The source material was peripheral blood. This receptor was obtained from a man aged 45-60 years with acute or convalescent COVID-19. CDR3 reads: CASSRDRVNTGELFF. The DNA sequence reads TGTGCCAGCTCACGGGACAGGGTGAACACCGGGGAGCTGTTTTTT.